Below, 32 T cell receptor beta chains from the same sample are listed, as sequenced in a study of blood T cell repertoires in COVID-19. The assay was immunoSEQ multiplex PCR, and TCRdb's table has in-frame clones only and misses some. The sample holds a few hundred thousand clones; around 88% are singletons and the top ten take roughly 6.2%. Source material: PBMCs or T cells enriched from blood (not recorded which). The source of these receptors is a woman aged 40 to 49 who had recovered from COVID-19.

This chain links TRBV5-1 with TRBJ2-5, with a tentative D call TRBD2 (5 bases). Between the trimmed V and J ends, which lost 0 bases and 4 bases, there was a span of 7 bases. This CDR3 has 13 amino acids. Germline CDR1 reads SGHRS; CDR2 reads YFSETQ. CDR3 sequence (DNA): TGCGCCAGCAGCTTGGCGGCGGGAGAGACCCAGTACTTC. Protein: CASSLAAGETQYF.

The chain has TRBV5-6 and TRBJ2-5, with TRBD1 as a possible D gene (5 bases). The CDR3 has 15 amino acids. Trimming pared 4 bases from V and 3 bases from J, leaving 16 bases between. Per germline, CDR1 SGHDT and CDR2 YYEEEE. The CDR3 reads CASSIAGYSKETQYF. The CDR3 DNA follows: TGTGCCAGCAGCATCGCAGGGTACTCGAAAGAGACCCAGTACTTC.

This clone has a count of ten or more. The gene calls are TRBV12-3 or TRBV12-4 and TRBJ1-2; the D is unclear. This CDR3 is built from 11 residues. Trimming shortened V by 4 bases and J by 2 bases, and 2 bases separated the two germline ends. CDR3 protein: CASSSNYGYTF. CDR3 coding DNA: TGTGCCAGCAGTTCGAACTATGGCTACACCTTC.

The gene calls are TRBV11-2 and TRBJ2-3; 9 bases are shared with TRBD2. Trimming cost V 5 bases and J 5 bases; bases outside gene matches: 5. This CDR3 region has 14 residues. CDR1 and CDR2 from the germline V gene are SGHAT and FQNNGV. CDR3 nucleotide sequence: TGTGCCAGCAGCACCGGCGGGGGGGGAGATACGCAGTATTTT. Translation: CASSTGGGGDTQYF.

The sample holds a few counts of this clone. This rearrangement joins TRBV6-5 to TRBJ2-2, with 7 bases fitting TRBD2. CDR3 length: 14 residues. Trimming took 9 bases from V and 0 from J; bases not matched to a gene: 4. Looked up from germline, CDR1 is MNHEY and CDR2 is SVGAGI. The CDR3 spells CASERDSNTGELFF. The CDR3 nucleotides read TGTGCCAGTGAGCGGGACTCGAACACCGGGGAGCTGTTTTTT.

CDR3 protein: CASSSINYGYTF. The CDR3 DNA reads as TGTGCCAGCAGTTCTATAAACTATGGCTACACCTTC. V gene TRBV28 combines with J gene TRBJ1-2, with unresolved D. V was shortened by 4 bases and J by 2 bases, with 5 bases between the two germline ends. The CDR3 is made up of 12 amino acids. CDR1 is MDHEN, CDR2 SYDVKM, per germline.

The V gene is TRBV7-6, the J gene TRBJ2-2; TRBD2 agrees at 9 bases. Germline V gene lookup returns CDR1 SGHVS and CDR2 FNYEAQ. Trimming removed 5 bases from V and 1 base from J; junction bases left unmatched: 8. The CDR3 totals 17 residues. The CDR3: CASSPAGAGGNTGELFF. CDR3 bases: TGTGCCAGCAGCCCCGCGGGAGCGGGAGGGAACACCGGGGAGCTGTTTTTT.

V usage is TRBV20-1 and J usage is TRBJ2-7; no definite D call. V dropped 6 bases and J dropped 0 bases, with 18 bases sitting between them. The germline V gene encodes CDR1 DFQATT and CDR2 SNEGSKA (reference sequence). This CDR3 contains 15 residues. The CDR3 bases are TGCAGTGCCAGTCCCCTAGATTGGGTCTCCTACGAGCAGTACTTC. Translated, it gives CSASPLDWVSYEQYF.

The chain couples TRBV7-8 to TRBJ2-1; 7 bases fit TRBD2. Per germline, CDR1 SGHVS and CDR2 FQNEAQ. V gave up 3 bases and J gave up 5 bases; unmatched junction bases: 7. The CDR3 covers 15 residues. CDR3 in amino acids: CASSLDSAGDNEQFF. CDR3 in DNA: TGTGCCAGCAGCTTGGACTCTGCGGGGGACAATGAGCAGTTCTTC.

The chain recombines TRBV7-8 with TRBJ1-5, with 10 bases identical to TRBD1. V shed 4 bases, J shed 7 bases, and the junction held 10 bases outside the gene matches. Per the germline V gene, CDR1 is SGHVS and CDR2 is FQNEAQ. This CDR3 region has 16 residues. The CDR3 sequence: CASSSVGQGNNQPQHF. The CDR3 coding sequence is TGTGCCAGCAGCTCGGTGGGACAGGGGAACAACCAGCCCCAGCATTTT.

V usage is TRBV2 and J usage is TRBJ2-1, with TRBD2 identical over 11 bases. Germline CDR1 and CDR2: SNHLY and FYNNEI. Trimming took 4 bases from V and 8 from J; bases not matched to a gene: 16. The CDR3 has 18 amino acids. The CDR3 DNA sequence: TGTGCCAGCAGTGGGGGGCTAGCGGGAGGCCCGAGTCAAGATGAGCAGTTCTTC. Protein sequence: CASSGGLAGGPSQDEQFF.

This chain uses TRBV5-5 with TRBJ2-5; 11 bases are a match to TRBD2. The CDR3 sequence is 16 residues long. Trimming cost V 2 bases and J 1 base; bases outside gene matches: 4. Germline CDR1 reads SGHKS; CDR2 reads YYEKEE (reference sequence). Written as DNA, the CDR3 is TGTGCCAGCAGCTTAGGACTAGCGGGCCCCCAAGAGACCCAGTACTTC. Its protein is CASSLGLAGPQETQYF.

The chain combines TRBV9 with TRBJ2-3; possibly TRBD2 for D (5 bases). The ends were cut back, 2 bases at V and 0 bases at J, with 16 bases in the middle. The CDR3 contains 17 residues. Germline CDR1 reads SGDLS; CDR2 reads YYNGEE. This chain's CDR3 is CASSVGAGGSSTDTQYF. CDR3 coding DNA: TGTGCCAGCAGCGTCGGAGCCGGAGGATCTAGCACAGATACGCAGTATTTT.

This chain connects TRBV7-3 to TRBJ2-1; 10 bases line up with TRBD2. The CDR3 has 16 amino acids. The germline V gene has CDR1 SGHTA and CDR2 FQGTGA. J was trimmed by 5 bases and V by 4 bases; bases with no gene match: 8. The chain's CDR3 is CASSWGSGRGDNEQFF. The CDR3 DNA is TGTGCCAGCAGCTGGGGGAGCGGGAGGGGCGACAATGAGCAGTTCTTC.

The V and J genes are TRBV6-5 and TRBJ2-7; D not resolved. Germline CDR1 reads MNHEY; CDR2 reads SVGAGI. The length of the CDR3 is 12 residues. Trimming pared 7 bases from V and 7 bases from J, leaving 14 bases between. Written as DNA, the CDR3 is TGTGCCAGCACTCCCAGCGTTGGGGAGCAGTACTTC. The encoded protein is CASTPSVGEQYF.

This clone has a handful of counts. The chain joins TRBV11-2 to TRBJ1-1, with 10 nucleotides matching TRBD1. The germline V gene encodes CDR1 SGHAT and CDR2 FQNNGV. V gave up 0 bases and J gave up 5 bases; unmatched junction bases: 9. There are 17 residues in the CDR3. CDR3 loop: CASSLDAYGQGETEAFF. The CDR3 DNA is TGTGCCAGCAGCTTAGACGCCTACGGACAGGGGGAGACTGAAGCTTTCTTT.

A single count supports this clone. V usage is TRBV28 and J usage is TRBJ1-1, with 8 bases matching TRBD1. Losses at the gene ends were 6 bases for V and 4 bases for J; bases not matched to a gene: 19. This CDR3 comprises 18 residues. Germline V CDR1 and CDR2: MDHEN, SYDVKM. CDR3 DNA: TGTGCCAGCAGAATTTTCAGGGGGCTTCGGCCCGGGAGCACTGAAGCTTTCTTT. It codes for CASRIFRGLRPGSTEAFF.

This clone was picked up a small number of times. This chain joins TRBV19 and TRBJ1-5; 7 bases match TRBD1. The CDR3 spans 13 residues. CDR1 LNHDA and CDR2 SQIVND come from the germline V gene (reference sequence). Trimming removed 5 bases from V and 7 bases from J; junction bases left unmatched: 5. The CDR3 sequence: CASSAGGRQPQHF. CDR3 nucleotide sequence: TGTGCCAGTAGTGCAGGGGGGCGGCAGCCCCAGCATTTT.

As to this clone: This sequence may be a read error, since a much larger clone differs from it by one base. The chain has TRBV9 and TRBJ2-2; D is unresolved. Trimming took off 0 bases at V and 7 bases at J, with 4 bases between the two ends. The CDR3 has 12 residues. CDR1 is SGDLS and CDR2 is YYNGEE in the germline V gene. The CDR3 coding sequence is TGTGCCAGCAGCGTAGCTAACGGGGAGCTGTTTTTT. The encoded protein is CASSVANGELFF.

This chain links TRBV7-2 with TRBJ2-3, with 10 bases fitting TRBD1. CDR3 length: 15 amino acids. V was clipped by 5 bases and J by 4 bases; unmatched bases: 6. Germline V gives CDR1 SGHTA, CDR2 FQGNSA. The CDR3 loop reads CASSPRDRGPDTQYF. For the CDR3, the DNA is TGTGCCAGCAGCCCCCGGGACAGGGGTCCAGATACGCAGTATTTT. Based on the CDR3 plus reference TRBV7-2 and TRBJ2-3, the full variable domain is GAGVSQSPSNKVTEKGKDVELRCDPISGHTALYWYRQSLGQGLEFLIYFQGNSAPDKSGLPSDRFSAERTGGSVSTLTIQRTQQEDSAVYLCASSPRDRGPDTQYFGPGTRLTVL.

This clone was observed a single time. The chain uses TRBV19 and TRBJ1-1; D gene unclear. Germline V CDR1 and CDR2: LNHDA, SQIVND (reference sequence). This CDR3 has 13 amino acids. V dropped 5 bases and J dropped 5 bases, with 12 bases sitting between them. The CDR3 spells CASSPREVTEAFF. The DNA of the CDR3 is TGTGCCAGTAGTCCCCGGGAGGTTACTGAAGCTTTCTTT.

This chain connects TRBV6-2 or TRBV6-3 to TRBJ2-1, with 14 bases fitting TRBD2. The V and J ends lost 2 bases and 6 bases, in that order; junction bases with no gene match: 6. The CDR3 is made up of 17 amino acids. Germline V gene lookup returns CDR1 MNHEY and CDR2 SVGEGT. The CDR3 loop is CASSYLGLAGVGNEQFF. The CDR3 DNA reads TGTGCCAGCAGTTACCTGGGACTAGCGGGAGTTGGCAATGAGCAGTTCTTC.

The chain joins TRBV27 to TRBJ1-5; D is possibly TRBD1 (5 bases). The ends were cut back, 6 bases at V and 0 bases at J, with 9 bases in the middle. Germline assignment: CDR1 MNHEY and CDR2 SMNVEV (reference sequence). This CDR3 is built from 14 residues. The chain's CDR3 is CASSPQGSNQPQHF. CDR3 DNA sequence: TGTGCCAGCAGCCCTCAGGGTAGCAATCAGCCCCAGCATTTT.

This chain joins TRBV19 and TRBJ2-2; D unresolved. The length of the CDR3 is 14 residues. CDR1 LNHDA and CDR2 SQIVND come from the germline V gene (reference sequence). The V end was cut by 7 bases, the J end by 2 bases, with 11 bases between. Here the CDR3 DNA reads TGTGCCAGTACCCCGGGTCGAAACACCGGGGAGCTGTTTTTT. This codes for CASTPGRNTGELFF.

This chain uses TRBV25-1 with TRBJ1-4, with D uncertain. The CDR3 consists of 10 residues. The V gene's germline CDR1 is MGHDK and CDR2 SYGVNS. The CDR3 is CATRGEKLFF. The CDR3 nucleotides read TGTGCTACGAGAGGGGAAAAACTGTTTTTT.

CDR3 in amino acids: CASTLGGEGYTF. CDR3 in DNA: TGTGCCAGTACCCTAGGGGGAGAAGGCTACACCTTC. The chain combines TRBV19 with TRBJ1-2; D possibly corresponds to TRBD1 (6 bases). Trimming cost V 7 bases and J 8 bases, with 14 bases left between them. The CDR3 is made up of 12 amino acids. Germline V gene sequence: CDR1 LNHDA, CDR2 SQIVND (reference sequence).

V usage is TRBV4-2 and J usage is TRBJ2-2, with 10 nucleotides matching TRBD2. The CDR3 spans 18 residues. The V gene end was trimmed by 1 base and the J gene end by 2 bases; junction bases not matched to a gene: 7. Per the germline V gene, CDR1 is LGHNA and CDR2 is YNFKEQ. CDR3: CASSQVASGSANTGELFF. CDR3 sequence (DNA): TGTGCCAGCAGCCAAGTGGCTAGCGGGAGTGCTAACACCGGGGAGCTGTTTTTT.

This CDR3 is CAWRQGSNQPQHF. The CDR3 DNA sequence: TGTGCCTGGAGGCAGGGGAGCAATCAGCCCCAGCATTTT. The chain uses TRBV30 and TRBJ1-5, with a possible D match to TRBD1 (6 bases). The CDR3 spans 13 residues. Germline V gene sequence: CDR1 GTSNPN, CDR2 SVGIG (reference sequence). V lost 3 bases to trimming and J lost 1 base, with 7 bases between them.

The chain combines TRBV18 with TRBJ2-1; TRBD2 agrees at 7 bases. Germline V gene sequence: CDR1 KGHSH, CDR2 LQKENI. The CDR3 has 14 residues. V shed 1 base and J 8 bases; nucleotides not matched to a gene: 5. The chain's CDR3 is CASSPRGGIDEQFF. The CDR3 bases are TGTGCCAGCTCACCACGGGGAGGGATCGATGAGCAGTTCTTC.

The rearrangement joins TRBV15 to TRBJ1-5; D gene ambiguous. Germline CDR1 is LNHNV and CDR2 is YYDKDF (reference sequence). Trimming shortened V by 3 bases and J by 5 bases, and 11 bases separated the two germline ends. The CDR3 covers 14 residues. CDR3 protein: CATSRDLVDQPQHF. CDR3 nucleotide sequence: TGTGCCACCAGCAGGGATCTAGTAGATCAGCCCCAGCATTTT. The entire variable domain, with the rest obtained from reference TRBV15 and TRBJ1-5, is as follows: DAMVIQNPRYQVTQFGKPVTLSCSQTLNHNVMYWYQQKSSQAPKLLFHYYDKDFNNEADTPDNFQSRRPNTSFCFLDIRSPGLGDTAMYLCATSRDLVDQPQHFGDGTRLSIL.

This chain links TRBV11-1 with TRBJ2-2; no clear D gene. Per the germline V gene, CDR1 is SGHAT and CDR2 is FQDESV (reference sequence). Trimming left V 4 bases short and J 4 bases short, with 4 bases between. The CDR3 extends over 12 amino acids. The CDR3 here is CASSWATGELFF. The CDR3, as DNA: TGTGCCAGCAGCTGGGCCACCGGGGAGCTGTTTTTT.

A remark on this clone: Germline and junction disagree at one end, which may indicate a read error. The gene calls are TRBV9 and TRBJ1-5; D remains ambiguous. Per the germline V gene, CDR1 is SGDLS and CDR2 is YYNGEE. The CDR3 totals 13 residues. DNA for the CDR3: TGTGCCAGCAGTGTAGGGCTCTGGCAGCCCCAGCATTTT. Translation: CASSVGLWQPQHF.